These T cell receptor beta chains were read from a single sample in a study of cytomegalovirus exposure and HLA in healthy donors. Sequencing used immunoSEQ multiplex PCR; TCRdb keeps in-frame clones, though not all of them. The sample includes roughly 120,000 clones, more than 70% of them seen just once. Source material: PBMCs. The source of these receptors is a woman aged 25-40 years in good health and CMV-seronegative. Both conserved end residues are part of each CDR3. D genes are given only for firm matches. A row's size may be missing; if present it is once, few, many or a size class.

TRBD1	TRBV6-4	TRBJ2-7	once	TGTGCCAGCAGTGACTCGGGAAGGGGGCCTTCCTACGAGCAGTACTTC	CASSDSGRGPSYEQYF
-	TRBV25-1	TRBJ2-5	-	TGTGCCAGCAGTGAGTCCGGGGGGCAGGGAGAGACCCAGTACTTC	CASSESGGQGETQYF
TRBD1	TRBV30	TRBJ2-5	-	TGTGCCTGGGGACAGGGGGATGGGACCCAGTACTTC	CAWGQGDGTQYF
TRBD1	TRBV30	TRBJ2-3	-	TGTGCCTGGAGTGGGGACAGGGGGACAGATACGCAGTATTTT	CAWSGDRGTDTQYF
TRBD1	TRBV5-6	TRBJ2-7	-	TGTGCCAGCAGCTTTGGGGACAGGGTGTACGAGCAGTACTTC	CASSFGDRVYEQYF
TRBD1	TRBV10-3	TRBJ2-5	-	TGTGCCATCAGTGAGTCGGGGACAGCTCAAGAGACCCAGTACTTC	CAISESGTAQETQYF
TRBD1	TRBV5-6	TRBJ1-1	-	TGTGCCAGCAGCTTTCAAGGACAGGGGGCAACTGAAGCTTTCTTT	CASSFQGQGATEAFF
TRBD1	TRBV29-1	TRBJ2-5	-	TGCAGCGTTGGAAGCCGACAGGGAATGGAGACCCAGTACTTC	CSVGSRQGMETQYF
-	TRBV15	TRBJ2-3	-	TGTGCCACCACACTAAACAGGGCTAGCACAGATACGCAGTATTTT	CATTLNRASTDTQYF
-	TRBV5-1	TRBJ1-1	-	TGCGCCAGCAGCCGCCTCCAGGGGATCGGGATGAACACTGAAGCTTTCTTT	CASSRLQGIGMNTEAFF
-	TRBV29-1	TRBJ2-7	-	TGCAGCGCCGCCGCGGGGGCGCAGCAGTACTTC	CSAAAGAQQYF
TRBD1	TRBV5-1	TRBJ2-5	-	TGCGCCAGCAGCTCCGGGGGGGACAGGGGACGAGAGACCCAGTACTTC	CASSSGGDRGRETQYF
TRBD1	TRBV5-1	TRBJ1-4	once	TGCGCCAGCAGCTTGGCAGGCAGGGGGAATGAAAAACTGTTTTTT	CASSLAGRGNEKLFF
TRBD2	TRBV7-2	TRBJ2-5	-	TGTGCCAGCAGCCTGACTAGCGGCGATCCGGAGACCCAGTACTTC	CASSLTSGDPETQYF
TRBD1	TRBV5-1	TRBJ2-7	once	TGCGCCAGCAGCCTAGCCGGGACAGACTACGAGCAGTACTTC	CASSLAGTDYEQYF
-	TRBV27	TRBJ1-1	-	TGTGCCAGCAGTTTATCCGGGATAATGAACACTGAAGCTTTCTTT	CASSLSGIMNTEAFF
-	TRBV4-3	TRBJ2-7	many	TGCGCCAGCAGCCAAGACTGGGCAGGGTACGAGCAGTACTTC	CASSQDWAGYEQYF
TRBD2	TRBV7-2	TRBJ2-7	-	TGTGCCAGCCCCTTAGGGGTCACTAGCGGGGGGGCCTACGAGCAGTACTTC	CASPLGVTSGGAYEQYF
-	TRBV5-1	TRBJ2-2	-	TGCGCCAGCAGTCTACAGGCTGGGAACACCGGGGAGCTGTTTTTT	CASSLQAGNTGELFF
TRBD1	TRBV5-4	TRBJ2-1	-	TGTGCCAGCAGCCCAGACAGGGGGCGGGCTGGTGAGCAGTTCTTC	CASSPDRGRAGEQFF
-	TRBV6-1	TRBJ1-2	-	TGTGCCAGCAGTGACCGGGGATCGCACACCTTC	CASSDRGSHTF
-	TRBV25-1	TRBJ1-4	-	TGTGCCAGCAGTGAGAATCAGTCCCCGGGAAAACTGTTTTTT	CASSENQSPGKLFF
-	TRBV6-5	TRBJ2-7	-	TGTGCCAGCAGTTCGACAGGTTCCTACGAGCAGTACTTC	CASSSTGSYEQYF
TRBD1	TRBV5-1	TRBJ2-7	-	TGCGCCAGCAGCCCCGAGGGACAGGGGGCGAGCGAGCAGTACTTC	CASSPEGQGASEQYF
TRBD1	TRBV5-1	TRBJ1-2	-	TGCGCCAGCAGTTGGGACAGGGGTCGTGGCTACACCTTC	CASSWDRGRGYTF
-	TRBV2	TRBJ1-2	few	TGTGCCAGCAAGGGGGCTAACTATGGCTACACCTTC	CASKGANYGYTF
-	TRBV19	TRBJ1-5	-	TGTGCCAGTAGTATAGAGGCAGGGGTGTTCAATCAGCCCCAGCATTTT	CASSIEAGVFNQPQHF
-	TRBV10-2	TRBJ1-3	once	TGCGCCAGCAGTGATCCCATGAGGAGCTCTGGAAACACCATATATTTT	CASSDPMRSSGNTIYF
TRBD1	TRBV6-6	TRBJ2-7	few	TGTGCCAGCAGCCGGACAGGAGTCGAGCAGTACTTC	CASSRTGVEQYF
-	TRBV6-1	TRBJ2-1	-	TGTGCCAGCAGTGAAGGATCGGGGAACAATGAGCAGTTCTTC	CASSEGSGNNEQFF
TRBD2	TRBV29-1	TRBJ2-2	-	TGCAGCGTTTCCAGCGGGGGGGTGAACACCGGGGAGCTGTTTTTT	CSVSSGGVNTGELFF
TRBD1	TRBV9	TRBJ2-1	-	TGTGCCAGCAGCGTAGCAGGGGGCTCCTACAATGAGCAGTTCTTC	CASSVAGGSYNEQFF
TRBD1	TRBV27	TRBJ2-3	-	TGTGCCAGCAGTCCGGACAGGGGACGGTTTGATACGCAGTATTTT	CASSPDRGRFDTQYF
TRBD1	TRBV11-2	TRBJ1-6	-	TGTGCCAGCAGCCCAGACAGGGGGCTCGCACCCCTCCACTTT	CASSPDRGLAPLHF
-	TRBV6-5	TRBJ1-1	many	TGTGCCAGCAGTTACTTTCAGGGTCCCTCCACTGAAGCTTTCTTT	CASSYFQGPSTEAFF
-	TRBV12-5	TRBJ2-6	-	TGTGCTAGTGGTCTACCGACAGCCGCATCATCTGGGGCCAACGTCCTGACTTTC	CASGLPTAASSGANVLTF
-	TRBV5-5	TRBJ2-1	-	TGTGCCAGCGAGGGCCTGACTGTGTTGGGGCAGTTCTTC	CASEGLTVLGQFF
-	TRBV15	TRBJ2-7	once	TGTGCCACCAGCAGAGTACTACCTGGCTACGAGCAGTACTTC	CATSRVLPGYEQYF
TRBD1	TRBV29-1	TRBJ2-7	few	TGCAGCACAAGACAGGGGGGTTCCTACGAGCAGTACTTC	CSTRQGGSYEQYF
TRBD2	TRBV11-3	TRBJ2-3	-	TGTGCCAGCAGCTCCTCCTGGGGGGGGAAAGATACGCAGTATTTT	CASSSSWGGKDTQYF
TRBD2	TRBV14	TRBJ2-7	-	TGTGCCAGCAGCTTTTTGCGGGGGGGCGAGCAGTACTTC	CASSFLRGGEQYF
-	TRBV6-6	TRBJ1-2	once	TGTGCCAGCAGCTCGACAGCCTACTATGGCTACACCTTC	CASSSTAYYGYTF
-	TRBV7-2	TRBJ2-4	-	TGTGCCAGCAGCTTATTAGGCCAGGAGGGCATTCAGTACTTC	CASSLLGQEGIQYF
-	TRBV4-2	TRBJ1-5	-	TGTGCCAGCAGCCAAGTCGAAGGGGCAGGGGAGCCCCAGCATTTT	CASSQVEGAGEPQHF
-	TRBV6-5	TRBJ2-7	-	TGTGCCAGCAGTTACTCGAACGCGGGGACTTCCTACGAGCAGTACTTC	CASSYSNAGTSYEQYF
-	TRBV9	TRBJ1-1	-	TGTGCCAGCAGCGTAGGATCAGGGAAAACTGAAGCTTTCTTT	CASSVGSGKTEAFF
-	TRBV7-6	TRBJ2-5	-	TGTGCCAGCAGCGCCGGACAGAAACCAGAGACCCAGTACTTC	CASSAGQKPETQYF
-	TRBV7-8	TRBJ2-1	-	TGTGCCAGCAGCTTAGGGGCAGGGGTGAAACATAGTGAGCAGTTCTTC	CASSLGAGVKHSEQFF
TRBD1	TRBV27	TRBJ2-7	-	TGTGCCAGCAGGAAGGACAGGGCCTACGAGCAGTACTTC	CASRKDRAYEQYF
-	TRBV5-4	TRBJ2-1	-	TGTGCCAGCAGCTTGGCACCCCCCGGGACCTACAATGAGCAGTTCTTC	CASSLAPPGTYNEQFF
TRBD1	TRBV13	TRBJ2-6	-	TGTGCCAGCAGCTCTTGGACAGGGGCTGGGGCCAACGTCCTGACTTTC	CASSSWTGAGANVLTF
-	TRBV4-3	TRBJ2-5	-	TGCGCCAGCAGCTCTCGACTATCTCTACAAGAGACCCAGTACTTC	CASSSRLSLQETQYF
-	TRBV5-1	TRBJ2-7	few	TGCGCCAGCAGCGCGGGACTGCACTACGAGCAGTACTTC	CASSAGLHYEQYF
TRBD2	TRBV6-5	TRBJ2-2	once	TGTGCCAGCAGAGCGGGCGGGGGGTACACCGGGGAGCTGTTTTTT	CASRAGGGYTGELFF
TRBD1	TRBV9	TRBJ2-2	-	TGTGCCAGCAGCGTCTCGGGACAGGGACTCACCGGGGAGCTGTTTTTT	CASSVSGQGLTGELFF